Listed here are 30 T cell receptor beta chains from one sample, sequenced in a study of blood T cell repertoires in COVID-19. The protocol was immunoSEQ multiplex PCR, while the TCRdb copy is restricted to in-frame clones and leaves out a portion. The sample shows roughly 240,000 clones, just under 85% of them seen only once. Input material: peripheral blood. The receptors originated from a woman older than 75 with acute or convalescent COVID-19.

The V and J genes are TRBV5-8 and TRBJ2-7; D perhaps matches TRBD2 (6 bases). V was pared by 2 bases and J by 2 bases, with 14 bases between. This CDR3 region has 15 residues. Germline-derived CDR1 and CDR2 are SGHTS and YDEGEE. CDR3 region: CASSFPGLQTYEQYF. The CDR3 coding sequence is TGTGCCAGCAGCTTCCCGGGACTTCAGACCTACGAGCAGTACTTC.

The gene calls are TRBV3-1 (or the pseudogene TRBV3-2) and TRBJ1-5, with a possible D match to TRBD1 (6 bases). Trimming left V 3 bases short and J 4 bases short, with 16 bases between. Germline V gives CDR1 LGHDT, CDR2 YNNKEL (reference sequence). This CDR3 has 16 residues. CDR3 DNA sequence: TGTGCCAGCAGCCACACACCGACAGGAGCTAATCAGCCCCAGCATTTT. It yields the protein CASSHTPTGANQPQHF.

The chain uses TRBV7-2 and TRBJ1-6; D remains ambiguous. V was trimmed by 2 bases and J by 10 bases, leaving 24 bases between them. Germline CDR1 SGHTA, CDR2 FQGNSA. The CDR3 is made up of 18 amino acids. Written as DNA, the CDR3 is TGTGCCAGCAGCTTAAGGATAGTACCTACCCCGGGGAACTCACCCCTCCACTTT. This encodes CASSLRIVPTPGNSPLHF.

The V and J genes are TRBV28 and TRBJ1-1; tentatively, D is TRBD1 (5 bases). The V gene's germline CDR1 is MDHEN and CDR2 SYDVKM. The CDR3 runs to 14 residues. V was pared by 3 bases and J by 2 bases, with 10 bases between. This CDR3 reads CASSLGGINTEAFF. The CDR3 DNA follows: TGTGCCAGCAGTTTGGGGGGGATAAACACTGAAGCTTTCTTT.

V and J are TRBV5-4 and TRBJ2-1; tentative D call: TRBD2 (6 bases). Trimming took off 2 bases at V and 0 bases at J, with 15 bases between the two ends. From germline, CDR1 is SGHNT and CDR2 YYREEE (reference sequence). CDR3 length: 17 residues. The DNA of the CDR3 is TGTGCCAGCAGCTTTGGAGGCGGGGCGAGCTCCTACAATGAGCAGTTCTTC. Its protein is CASSFGGGASSYNEQFF.

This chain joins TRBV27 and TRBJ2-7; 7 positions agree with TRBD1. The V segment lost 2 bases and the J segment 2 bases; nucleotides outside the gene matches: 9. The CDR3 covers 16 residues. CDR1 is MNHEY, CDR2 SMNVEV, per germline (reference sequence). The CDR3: CASSLTVLDRTYEQYF. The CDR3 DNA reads TGTGCCAGCAGTTTAACTGTCCTGGACAGGACCTACGAGCAGTACTTC.

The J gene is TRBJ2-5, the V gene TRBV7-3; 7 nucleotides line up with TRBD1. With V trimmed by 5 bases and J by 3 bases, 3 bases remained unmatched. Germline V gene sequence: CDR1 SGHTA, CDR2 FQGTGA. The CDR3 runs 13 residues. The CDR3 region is CASSRGTEETQYF. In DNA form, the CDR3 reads TGTGCCAGCAGCCGAGGGACAGAAGAGACCCAGTACTTC.

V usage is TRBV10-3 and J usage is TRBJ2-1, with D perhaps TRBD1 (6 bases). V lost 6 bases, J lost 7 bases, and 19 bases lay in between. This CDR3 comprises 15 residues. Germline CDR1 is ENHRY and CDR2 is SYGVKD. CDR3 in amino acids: CAISSGTSLSNEQFF. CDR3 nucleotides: TGTGCCATCAGCTCCGGGACAAGCTTAAGTAATGAGCAGTTCTTC.

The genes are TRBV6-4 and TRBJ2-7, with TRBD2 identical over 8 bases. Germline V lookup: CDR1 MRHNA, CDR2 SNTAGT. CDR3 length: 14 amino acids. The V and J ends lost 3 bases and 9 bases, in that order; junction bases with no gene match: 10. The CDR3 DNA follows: TGTGCCAGCAGTGAATCTGGGACTAGTGGAGGGCAGTACTTC. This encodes CASSESGTSGGQYF.

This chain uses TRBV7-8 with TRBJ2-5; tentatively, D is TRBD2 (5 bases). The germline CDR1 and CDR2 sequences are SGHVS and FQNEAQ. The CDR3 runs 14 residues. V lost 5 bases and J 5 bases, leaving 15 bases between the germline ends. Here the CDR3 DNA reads TGTGCCAGCAGCCCCTGGACTGTGGGGGAGACCCAGTACTTC. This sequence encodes CASSPWTVGETQYF. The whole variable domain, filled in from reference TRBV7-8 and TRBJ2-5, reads GAGVSQSPRYKVAKRGQDVALRCDPISGHVSLFWYQQALGQGPEFLTYFQNEAQLDKSGLPSDRFFAERPEGSVSTLKIQRTQQEDSAVYLCASSPWTVGETQYFGPGTRLLVL.

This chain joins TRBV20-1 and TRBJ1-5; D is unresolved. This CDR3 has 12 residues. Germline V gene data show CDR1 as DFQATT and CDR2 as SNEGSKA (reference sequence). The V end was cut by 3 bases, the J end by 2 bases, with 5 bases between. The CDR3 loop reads CSASGGNQPQHF. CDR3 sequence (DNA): TGCAGTGCTAGTGGCGGCAATCAGCCCCAGCATTTT.

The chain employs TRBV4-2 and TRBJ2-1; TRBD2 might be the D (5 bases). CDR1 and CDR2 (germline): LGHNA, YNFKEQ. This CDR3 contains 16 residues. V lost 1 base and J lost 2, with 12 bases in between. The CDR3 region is CASSQVLSETYNEQFF. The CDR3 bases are TGTGCCAGCAGCCAAGTGCTTAGCGAAACCTACAATGAGCAGTTCTTC.

This CDR3 reads CASSIVAGIGQPQHF. CDR3 coding DNA: TGTGCCAGTAGTATAGTTGCAGGGATAGGTCAGCCCCAGCATTTT. The gene calls are TRBV19 and TRBJ1-5, with a possible D match to TRBD1 (5 bases). The V end lost 1 base, the J end lost 6 bases, and 13 bases lay between the germline ends. The CDR3 has 15 amino acids. Germline V gene lookup returns CDR1 LNHDA and CDR2 SQIVND (reference sequence). Supplemented by reference TRBV19 and TRBJ1-5, the full variable domain reads DGGITQSPKYLFRKEGQNVTLSCEQNLNHDAMYWYRQDPGQGLRLIYYSQIVNDFQKGDIAEGYSVSREKKESFPLTVTSAQKNPTAFYLCASSIVAGIGQPQHFGDGTRLSIL.

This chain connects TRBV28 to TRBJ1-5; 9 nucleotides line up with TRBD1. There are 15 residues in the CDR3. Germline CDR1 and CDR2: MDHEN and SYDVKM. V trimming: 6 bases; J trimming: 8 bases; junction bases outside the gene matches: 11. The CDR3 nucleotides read TGTGCCAGCAGAAGTCCCGGGACAGGGTTGAAGCCCCAGCATTTT. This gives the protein CASRSPGTGLKPQHF.

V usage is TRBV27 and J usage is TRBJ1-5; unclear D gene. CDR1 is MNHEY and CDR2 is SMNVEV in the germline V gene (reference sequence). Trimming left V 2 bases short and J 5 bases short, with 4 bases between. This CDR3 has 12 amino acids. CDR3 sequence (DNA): TGTGCCAGCAGTTTAAGCCATCAGCCCCAGCATTTT. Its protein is CASSLSHQPQHF.

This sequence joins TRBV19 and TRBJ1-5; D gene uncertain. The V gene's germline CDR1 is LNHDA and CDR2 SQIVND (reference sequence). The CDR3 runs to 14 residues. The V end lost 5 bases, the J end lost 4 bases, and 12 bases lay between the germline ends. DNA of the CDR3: TGTGCCAGTAGTGATGGTGGCCAGAATCAGCCCCAGCATTTT. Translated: CASSDGGQNQPQHF. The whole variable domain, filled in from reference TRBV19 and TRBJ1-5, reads DGGITQSPKYLFRKEGQNVTLSCEQNLNHDAMYWYRQDPGQGLRLIYYSQIVNDFQKGDIAEGYSVSREKKESFPLTVTSAQKNPTAFYLCASSDGGQNQPQHFGDGTRLSIL.

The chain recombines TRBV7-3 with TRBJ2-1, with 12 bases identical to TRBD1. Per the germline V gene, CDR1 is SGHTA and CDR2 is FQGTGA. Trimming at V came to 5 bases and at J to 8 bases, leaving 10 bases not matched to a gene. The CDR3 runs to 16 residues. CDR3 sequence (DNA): TGTGCCAGCAGCCTAGTCCCCGGGACAGGGGGCGATGAGCAGTTCTTC. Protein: CASSLVPGTGGDEQFF. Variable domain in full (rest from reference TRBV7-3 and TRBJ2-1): GAGVSQTPSNKVTEKGKYVELRCDPISGHTALYWYRQSLGQGPEFLIYFQGTGAADDSGLPNDRFFAVRPEGSVSTLKIQRTERGDSAVYLCASSLVPGTGGDEQFFGPGTRLTVL.

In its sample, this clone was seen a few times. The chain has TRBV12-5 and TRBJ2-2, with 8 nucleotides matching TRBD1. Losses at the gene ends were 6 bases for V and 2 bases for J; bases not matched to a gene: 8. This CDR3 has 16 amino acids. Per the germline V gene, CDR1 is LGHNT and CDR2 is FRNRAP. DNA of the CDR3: TGTGCTAGTGGGCTTATGACAGGGGTTAACACCGGGGAGCTGTTTTTT. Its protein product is CASGLMTGVNTGELFF.

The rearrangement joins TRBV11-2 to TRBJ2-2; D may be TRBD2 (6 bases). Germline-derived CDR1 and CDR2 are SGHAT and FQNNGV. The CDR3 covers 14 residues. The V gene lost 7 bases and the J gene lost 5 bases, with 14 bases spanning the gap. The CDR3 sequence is CASMRLAATGELFF. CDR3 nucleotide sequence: TGTGCCAGCATGCGGTTAGCGGCTACCGGGGAGCTGTTTTTT.

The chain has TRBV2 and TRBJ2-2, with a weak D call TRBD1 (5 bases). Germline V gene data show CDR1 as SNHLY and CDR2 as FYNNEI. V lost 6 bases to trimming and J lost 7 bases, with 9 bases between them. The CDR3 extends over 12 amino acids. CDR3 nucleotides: TGTGCCAGCAGGGGGCAGTTCGGGGAGCTGTTTTTT. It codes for CASRGQFGELFF.

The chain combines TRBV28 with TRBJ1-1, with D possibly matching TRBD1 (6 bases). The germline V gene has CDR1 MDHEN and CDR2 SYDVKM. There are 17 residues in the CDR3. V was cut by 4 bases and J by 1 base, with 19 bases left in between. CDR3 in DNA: TGTGCCAGCAGTTCCCCGTCTGGGGGGGCCGGGAACACTGAAGCTTTCTTT. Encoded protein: CASSSPSGGAGNTEAFF.

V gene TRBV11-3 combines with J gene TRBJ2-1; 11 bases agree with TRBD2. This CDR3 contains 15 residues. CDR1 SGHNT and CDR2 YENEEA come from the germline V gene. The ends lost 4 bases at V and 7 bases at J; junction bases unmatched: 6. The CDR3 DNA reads TGTGCCAGCAGCTCCACTAGCGGGGGTAGTAATGAGCAGTTCTTC. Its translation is CASSSTSGGSNEQFF.

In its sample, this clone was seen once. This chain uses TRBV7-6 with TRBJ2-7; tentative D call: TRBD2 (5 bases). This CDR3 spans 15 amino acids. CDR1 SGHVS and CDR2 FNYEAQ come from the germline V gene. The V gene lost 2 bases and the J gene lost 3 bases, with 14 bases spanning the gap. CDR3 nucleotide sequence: TGTGCCAGCAGCTTAACGAGGGAGAGTTACTACGAGCAGTACTTC. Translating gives CASSLTRESYYEQYF.

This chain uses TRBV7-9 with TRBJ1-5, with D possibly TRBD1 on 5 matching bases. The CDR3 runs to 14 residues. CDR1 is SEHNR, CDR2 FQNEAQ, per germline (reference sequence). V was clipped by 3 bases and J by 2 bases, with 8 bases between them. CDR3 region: CASSFQGGNQPQHF. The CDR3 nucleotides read TGTGCCAGCAGCTTCCAGGGTGGCAATCAGCCCCAGCATTTT.

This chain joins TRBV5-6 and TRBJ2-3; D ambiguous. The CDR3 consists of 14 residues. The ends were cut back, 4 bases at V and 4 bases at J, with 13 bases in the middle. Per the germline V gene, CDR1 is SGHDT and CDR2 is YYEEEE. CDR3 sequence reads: CASSHPGNPDTQYF. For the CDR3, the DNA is TGTGCCAGCAGCCACCCCGGTAACCCAGATACGCAGTATTTT. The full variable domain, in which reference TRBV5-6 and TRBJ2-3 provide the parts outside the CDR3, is DAGVTQSPTHLIKTRGQQVTLRCSPKSGHDTVSWYQQALGQGPQFIFQYYEEEERQRGNFPDRFSGHQFPNYSSELNVNALLLGDSALYLCASSHPGNPDTQYFGPGTRLTVL.

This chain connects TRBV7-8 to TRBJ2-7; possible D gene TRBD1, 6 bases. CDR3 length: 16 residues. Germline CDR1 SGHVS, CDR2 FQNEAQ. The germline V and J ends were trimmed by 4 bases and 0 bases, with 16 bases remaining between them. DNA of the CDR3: TGTGCCAGCAGCTCTTCTACCAGGGGAAGCTCCTACGAGCAGTACTTC. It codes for CASSSSTRGSSYEQYF.

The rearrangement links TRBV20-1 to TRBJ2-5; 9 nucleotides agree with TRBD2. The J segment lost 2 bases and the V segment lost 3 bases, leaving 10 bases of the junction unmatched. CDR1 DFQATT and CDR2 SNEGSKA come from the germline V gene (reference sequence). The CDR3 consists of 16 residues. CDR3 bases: TGCAGTGCTAGTTTCCGGTTAGCGGGGGTTCAAGAGACCCAGTACTTC. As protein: CSASFRLAGVQETQYF.

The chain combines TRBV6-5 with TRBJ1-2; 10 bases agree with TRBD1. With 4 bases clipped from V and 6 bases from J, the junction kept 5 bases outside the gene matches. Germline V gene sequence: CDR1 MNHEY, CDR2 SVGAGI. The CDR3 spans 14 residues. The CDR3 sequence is CASSSFGTGDGYTF. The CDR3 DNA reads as TGTGCCAGCAGTTCGTTCGGGACAGGGGATGGCTACACCTTC.

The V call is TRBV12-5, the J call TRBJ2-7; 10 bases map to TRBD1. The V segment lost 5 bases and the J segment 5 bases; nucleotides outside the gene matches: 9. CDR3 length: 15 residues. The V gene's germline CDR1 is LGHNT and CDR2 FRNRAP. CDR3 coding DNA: TGTGCTAGTGGTGTCGCCGGGACAGGGGACGACGAGCAGTACTTC. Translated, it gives CASGVAGTGDDEQYF.

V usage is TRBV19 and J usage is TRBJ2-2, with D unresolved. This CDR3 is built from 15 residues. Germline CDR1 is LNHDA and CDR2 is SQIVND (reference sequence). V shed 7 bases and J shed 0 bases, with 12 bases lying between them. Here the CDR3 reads CASKSSPSNTGELFF. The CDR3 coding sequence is TGTGCCAGTAAGAGTAGCCCATCGAACACCGGGGAGCTGTTTTTT.